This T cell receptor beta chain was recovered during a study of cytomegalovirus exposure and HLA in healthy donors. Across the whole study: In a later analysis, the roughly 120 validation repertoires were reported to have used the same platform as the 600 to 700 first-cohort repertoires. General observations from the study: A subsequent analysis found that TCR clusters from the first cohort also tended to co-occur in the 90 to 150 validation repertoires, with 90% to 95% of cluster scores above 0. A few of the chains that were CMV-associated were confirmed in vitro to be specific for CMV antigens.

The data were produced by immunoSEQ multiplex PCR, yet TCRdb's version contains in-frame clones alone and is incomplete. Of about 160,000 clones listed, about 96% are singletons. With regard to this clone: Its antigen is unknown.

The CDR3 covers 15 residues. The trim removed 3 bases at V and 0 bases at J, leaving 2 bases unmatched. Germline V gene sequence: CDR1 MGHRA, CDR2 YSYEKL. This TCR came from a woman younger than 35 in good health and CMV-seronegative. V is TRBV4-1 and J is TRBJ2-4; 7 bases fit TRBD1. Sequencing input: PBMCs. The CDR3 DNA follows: TGCGCCAGCAGCCAGGGGACAGTAGCCAAAAACATTCAGTACTTC. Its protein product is CASSQGTVAKNIQYF.